The T cell receptor beta chain described here comes from a study of healthy donors' naive CD4 and CD8 T cells. TCR libraries were built from 400 to 650 ng of total RNA by linear amplification. MiXCR, run by TCRdb on the reads, gives a single entry per CDR3 protein. This sample carries about 200,000 distinct CDR3 sequences, 65% to 75% of them seen once, and the ten largest clones take about 2.1%. This CDR3 comprises 15 residues. The V segment lost 0 bases and the J segment 5 bases; nucleotides outside the gene matches: 6. CDR1 and CDR2 (germline): LGHNA, YSLEER. The V gene is TRBV4-3, the J gene TRBJ2-5, with 7 positions matching TRBD2. Sequenced material: naive CD4+ and CD8+ T cells sorted from blood, pooled from several donors. The sequence was collected from a pool of human donors in good health; the sample pools cells from several healthy donors. The CDR3 loop reads CASSQDLGGSETQYF. The CDR3 nucleotides are TGCGCCAGCAGCCAAGATCTTGGCGGGAGCGAGACCCAGTACTTC.